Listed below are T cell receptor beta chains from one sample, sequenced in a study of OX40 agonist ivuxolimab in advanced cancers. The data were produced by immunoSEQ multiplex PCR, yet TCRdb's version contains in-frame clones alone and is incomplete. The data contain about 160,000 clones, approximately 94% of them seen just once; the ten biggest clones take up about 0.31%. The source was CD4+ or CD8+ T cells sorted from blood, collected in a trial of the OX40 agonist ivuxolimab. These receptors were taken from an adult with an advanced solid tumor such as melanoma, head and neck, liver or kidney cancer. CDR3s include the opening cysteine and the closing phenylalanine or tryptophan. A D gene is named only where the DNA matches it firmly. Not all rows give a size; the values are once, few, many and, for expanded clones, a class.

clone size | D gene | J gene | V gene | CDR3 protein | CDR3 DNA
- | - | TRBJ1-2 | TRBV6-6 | CASSTRGNYGYTF | TGTGCCAGCAGCACTCGGGGGAACTATGGCTACACCTTC
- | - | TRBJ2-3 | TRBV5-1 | CASSLELARSTDTQYF | TGCGCCAGCAGCTTGGAACTAGCTAGAAGTACAGATACGCAGTATTTT
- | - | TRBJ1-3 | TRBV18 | CASSDRSISGNTIYF | TGTGCCAGCTCCGACAGAAGCATCTCTGGAAACACCATATATTTT
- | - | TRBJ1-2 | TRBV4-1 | CASSQDGVGGTGYGYTF | TGCGCCAGCAGCCAAGATGGGGTCGGGGGGACCGGCTATGGCTACACCTTC
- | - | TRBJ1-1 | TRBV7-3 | CASSLIPGSNTEAFF | TGTGCCAGCAGCTTAATCCCGGGCAGTAACACTGAAGCTTTCTTT
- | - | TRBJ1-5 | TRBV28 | CASIPWAYSNQPQHF | TGTGCCAGCATCCCTTGGGCCTATAGCAATCAGCCCCAGCATTTT
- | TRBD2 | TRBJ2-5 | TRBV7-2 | CASSSRWASGGRETQYF | TGTGCCAGCAGCTCCCGATGGGCTAGCGGGGGCAGGGAGACCCAGTACTTC
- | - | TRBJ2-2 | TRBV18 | CASSPDSNTGELFF | TGTGCCAGCTCACCTGACTCTAACACCGGGGAGCTGTTTTTT
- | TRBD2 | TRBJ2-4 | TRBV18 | CASSPLSGGNKNIQYF | TGTGCCAGCTCACCGTTAAGCGGGGGGAATAAAAACATTCAGTACTTC
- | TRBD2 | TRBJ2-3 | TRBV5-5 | CASSFGTSLTDTQYF | TGTGCCAGCAGCTTTGGGACTAGCCTCACAGATACGCAGTATTTT
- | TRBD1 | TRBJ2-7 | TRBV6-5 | CASSYSSAAGGYEQYF | TGTGCCAGCAGTTACTCTAGTGCGGCAGGGGGCTACGAGCAGTACTTC
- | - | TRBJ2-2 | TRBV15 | CATRGGRSNTGELFF | TGTGCCACCAGAGGGGGACGGTCGAACACCGGGGAGCTGTTTTTT
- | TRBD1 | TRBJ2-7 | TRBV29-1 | CSVVPTGQGYYEQYF | TGCAGCGTTGTCCCGACTGGACAGGGATACTACGAGCAGTACTTC
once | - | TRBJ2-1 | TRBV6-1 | CASRPIEGQFF | TGTGCCAGCAGGCCTATAGAGGGGCAGTTCTTC
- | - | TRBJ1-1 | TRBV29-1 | CSARGLMNTEAFF | TGCAGCGCTCGGGGCCTCATGAACACTGAAGCTTTCTTT
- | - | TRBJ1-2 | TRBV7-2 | CASNERYSLRGYTF | TGTGCCAGCAATGAACGGTACTCTCTAAGGGGCTACACCTTC
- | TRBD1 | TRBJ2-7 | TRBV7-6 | CASSRRTGGEQYF | TGTGCCAGCAGCCGTCGGACAGGGGGAGAGCAGTACTTC
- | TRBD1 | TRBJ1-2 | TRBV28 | CASSFGQAKAYGYTF | TGTGCCAGCAGTTTCGGACAGGCGAAGGCCTATGGCTACACCTTC
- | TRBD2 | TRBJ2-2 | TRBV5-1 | CASSSPGLAGAGELFF | TGCGCCAGCAGCTCGCCGGGACTAGCGGGAGCCGGGGAGCTGTTTTTT
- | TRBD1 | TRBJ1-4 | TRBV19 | CASSGTVPNEKLFF | TGTGCCAGTAGCGGGACAGTTCCTAATGAAAAACTGTTTTTT
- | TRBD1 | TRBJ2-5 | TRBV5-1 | CASSPGTGQETQYF | TGCGCCAGCAGCCCAGGGACAGGTCAAGAGACCCAGTACTTC
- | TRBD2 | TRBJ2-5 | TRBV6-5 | CASSYRRGLETQYF | TGTGCCAGCAGTTACCGGCGGGGGTTGGAGACCCAGTACTTC
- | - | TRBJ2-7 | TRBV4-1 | CASSQRREAFRSYEQYF | TGCGCCAGCAGCCAAAGAAGAGAGGCCTTCAGATCCTACGAGCAGTACTTC
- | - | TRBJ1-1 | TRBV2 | CASRARPMNTEAFF | TGTGCCAGCAGGGCCCGACCTATGAACACTGAAGCTTTCTTT
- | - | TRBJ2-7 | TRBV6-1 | CASSEVGGTDEQYF | TGTGCCAGCAGTGAAGTTGGGGGCACCGACGAGCAGTACTTC
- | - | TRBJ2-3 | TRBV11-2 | CASSFYNSGADTQYF | TGTGCCAGCAGCTTTTATAATAGCGGTGCAGATACGCAGTATTTT
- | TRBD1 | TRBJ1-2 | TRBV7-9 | CASRRAGGTGGYTF | TGTGCCAGCAGGCGGGCAGGGGGCACCGGTGGCTACACCTTC
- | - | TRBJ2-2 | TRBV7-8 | CASSLRLTGELFF | TGTGCCAGCAGCTTGAGGCTAACCGGGGAGCTGTTTTTT
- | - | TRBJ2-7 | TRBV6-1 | CASSVDPPGPAYEQYF | TGTGCCAGCAGTGTGGACCCACCGGGACCGGCCTACGAGCAGTACTTC
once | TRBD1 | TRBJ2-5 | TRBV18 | CASSPGQGAETQYF | TGTGCCAGCTCACCCGGACAGGGGGCGGAGACCCAGTACTTC
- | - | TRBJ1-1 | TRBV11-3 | CASGRGDNTEAFF | TGTGCCAGCGGGCGGGGGGACAACACTGAAGCTTTCTTT
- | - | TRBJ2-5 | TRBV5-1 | CASSLARASPKVGTQYF | TGCGCCAGCAGCTTGGCCCGGGCCTCCCCGAAGGTTGGGACCCAGTACTTC
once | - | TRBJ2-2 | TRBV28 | CASSLGRRRGLNTGELFF | TGTGCCAGCAGTTTGGGGCGGAGGAGGGGCTTGAACACCGGGGAGCTGTTTTTT
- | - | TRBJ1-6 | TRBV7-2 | CASSLDSSSYNSPLHF | TGTGCCAGCAGCCTGGACAGCAGCTCCTATAATTCACCCCTCCACTTT
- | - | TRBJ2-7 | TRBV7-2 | CASSTRGHRAGQYF | TGTGCCAGCAGCACCCGGGGGCATAGGGCCGGGCAGTACTTC
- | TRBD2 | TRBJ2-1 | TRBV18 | CASSPGTSGSYNEQFF | TGTGCCAGCTCACCCGGGACTAGCGGCTCCTACAATGAGCAGTTCTTC
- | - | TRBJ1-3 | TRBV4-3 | CASSQAAAGQNTIYF | TGCGCCAGCAGCCAAGCGGCGGCAGGGCAGAACACCATATATTTT
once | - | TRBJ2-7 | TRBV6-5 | CASRPTRGYEQYF | TGTGCCAGCAGACCGACTAGGGGCTACGAGCAGTACTTC
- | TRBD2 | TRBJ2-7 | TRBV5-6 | CASSLIGSSGDRNEQYF | TGTGCCAGCAGCCTGATTGGCTCTAGCGGGGATAGGAACGAGCAGTACTTC